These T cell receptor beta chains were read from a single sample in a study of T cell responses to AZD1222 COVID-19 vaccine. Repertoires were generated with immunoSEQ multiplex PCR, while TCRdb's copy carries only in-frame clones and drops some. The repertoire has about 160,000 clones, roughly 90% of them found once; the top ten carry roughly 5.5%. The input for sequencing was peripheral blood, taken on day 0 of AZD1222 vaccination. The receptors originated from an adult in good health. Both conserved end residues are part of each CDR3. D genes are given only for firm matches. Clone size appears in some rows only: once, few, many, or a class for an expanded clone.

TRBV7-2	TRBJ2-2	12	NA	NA	CASSNFGGELFF	TGTGCCAGCAGCAACTTTGGGGGGGAGCTGTTTTTT
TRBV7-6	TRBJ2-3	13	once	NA	CASSLASGDTQYF	TGTGCCAGCAGCTTAGCGAGCGGAGATACGCAGTATTTT
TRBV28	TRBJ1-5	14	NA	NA	CASSLLGAGQPQHF	TGTGCCAGCAGTTTACTGGGGGCTGGACAGCCCCAGCATTTT
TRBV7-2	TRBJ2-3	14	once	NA	CASSLAQGLDTQYF	TGTGCCAGCAGCTTAGCCCAGGGTTTAGATACGCAGTATTTT
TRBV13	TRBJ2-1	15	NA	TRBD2	CASRRNSGRYNEQFF	TGTGCCAGCAGACGAAATAGCGGGCGCTACAATGAGCAGTTCTTC
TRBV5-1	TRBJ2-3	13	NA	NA	CASSLPESDTQYF	TGCGCCAGCAGCTTGCCGGAGTCAGATACGCAGTATTTT
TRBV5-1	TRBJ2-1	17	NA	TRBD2	CASRSSGRASSYNEQFF	TGCGCCAGCAGATCAAGCGGGAGGGCTAGCTCCTACAATGAGCAGTTCTTC
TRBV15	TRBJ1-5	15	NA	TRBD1	CATSNVRQGGQPQHF	TGTGCCACCAGCAACGTTCGACAGGGCGGTCAGCCCCAGCATTTT
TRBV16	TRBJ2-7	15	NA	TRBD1	CASSQPNRGSYEQYF	TGTGCCAGCAGCCAGCCCAACAGGGGTTCCTACGAGCAGTACTTC
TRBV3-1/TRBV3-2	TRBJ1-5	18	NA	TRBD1	CASSQGPTGVYFNQPQHF	TGTGCCAGCAGCCAAGGTCCGACAGGGGTATATTTCAATCAGCCCCAGCATTTT
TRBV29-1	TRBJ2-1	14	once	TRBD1	CSVSGTGGFNEQFF	TGCAGCGTGTCCGGGACAGGGGGATTCAATGAGCAGTTCTTC
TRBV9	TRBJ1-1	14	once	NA	CASSSRGENTEAFF	TGTGCCAGCAGCTCCCGGGGGGAGAACACTGAAGCTTTCTTT
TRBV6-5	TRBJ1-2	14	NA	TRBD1	CASSQRGPNYGYTF	TGTGCCAGCAGTCAGAGGGGGCCCAACTATGGCTACACCTTC
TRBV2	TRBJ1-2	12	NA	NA	CASSEQGTGYTF	TGTGCCAGCAGTGAACAGGGTACTGGCTACACCTTC
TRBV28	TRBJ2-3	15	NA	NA	CASRQGTFSTDTQYF	TGTGCCAGCAGACAAGGGACGTTTAGCACAGATACGCAGTATTTT
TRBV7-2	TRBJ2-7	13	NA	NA	CASSPVGTYEQYF	TGTGCCAGCAGCCCGGTGGGTACCTACGAGCAGTACTTC
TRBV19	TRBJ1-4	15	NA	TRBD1	CASSTQQGTNEKLFF	TGTGCCAGTAGTACTCAACAGGGGACTAATGAAAAACTGTTTTTT
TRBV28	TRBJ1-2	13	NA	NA	CASSIPGRSGYTF	TGTGCCAGCAGTATTCCAGGGCGCTCTGGCTACACCTTC
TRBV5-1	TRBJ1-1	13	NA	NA	CATAFTGPTEAFF	TGCGCCACCGCTTTTACAGGGCCCACTGAAGCTTTCTTT
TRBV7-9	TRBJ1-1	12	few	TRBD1	CASSGQGTEAFF	TGTGCCAGCAGCGGACAGGGAACTGAAGCTTTCTTT
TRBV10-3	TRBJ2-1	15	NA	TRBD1	CAISEAGGSYNEQFF	TGTGCCATCAGTGAGGCAGGGGGCTCCTACAATGAGCAGTTCTTC
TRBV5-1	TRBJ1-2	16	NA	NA	CASSLARGEGVNGYTF	TGCGCCAGCAGCTTGGCCCGGGGGGAAGGTGTAAATGGCTACACCTTC
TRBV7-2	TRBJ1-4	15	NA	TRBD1	CASSLQGGTNEKLFF	TGTGCCAGCAGCTTACAGGGGGGTACTAATGAAAAACTGTTTTTT
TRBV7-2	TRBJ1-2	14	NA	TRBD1	CASSDYRTGYGYTF	TGTGCCAGCAGTGATTATCGGACAGGCTATGGCTACACCTTC
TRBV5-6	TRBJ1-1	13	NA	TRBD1	CATHRGENTEAFF	TGTGCCACGCACAGGGGTGAGAACACTGAAGCTTTCTTT
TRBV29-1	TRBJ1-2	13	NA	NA	CSVYDRNDYGYTF	TGCAGCGTCTACGACAGGAACGACTATGGCTACACCTTC
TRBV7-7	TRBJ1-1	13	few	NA	CASSRNTNTEAFF	TGTGCTAGCAGCCGTAACACTAACACTGAAGCTTTCTTT
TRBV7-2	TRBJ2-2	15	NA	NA	CASSPRGTNTGELFF	TGTGCCAGCAGCCCCCGGGGTACGAACACCGGGGAGCTGTTTTTT
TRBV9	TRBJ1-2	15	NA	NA	CASSSSPWQGDGYTF	TGTGCCAGCAGCTCGAGCCCCTGGCAGGGCGATGGCTACACCTTC
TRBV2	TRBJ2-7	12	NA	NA	CASRDNSYEQYF	TGTGCCAGCAGGGACAATTCCTACGAGCAGTACTTC
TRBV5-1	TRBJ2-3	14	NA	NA	CASRGGPSTDTQYF	TGCGCCAGCAGAGGCGGTCCCAGCACAGATACGCAGTATTTT
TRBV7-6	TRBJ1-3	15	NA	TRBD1	CASSRTGGIGNTIYF	TGTGCCAGCAGCCGTACAGGGGGAATTGGAAACACCATATATTTT
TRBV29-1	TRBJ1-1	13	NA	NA	CSVAGGLNTEAFF	TGCAGCGTTGCGGGGGGGCTGAACACTGAAGCTTTCTTT
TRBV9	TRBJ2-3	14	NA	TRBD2	CASRPSGDTDTQYF	TGTGCCAGCCGACCTAGCGGGGACACAGATACGCAGTATTTT
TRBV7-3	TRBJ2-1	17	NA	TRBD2	CASSLSGSLAGYNEQFF	TGTGCCAGCAGCTTATCAGGGTCCCTAGCGGGGTACAATGAGCAGTTCTTC
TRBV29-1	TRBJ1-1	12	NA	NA	CSVGTGNTEAFF	TGCAGCGTTGGTACGGGGAACACTGAAGCTTTCTTT
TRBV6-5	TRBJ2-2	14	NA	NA	CATSRGTVTGELFF	TGTGCCACCAGCAGAGGGACGGTCACCGGGGAGCTGTTTTTT
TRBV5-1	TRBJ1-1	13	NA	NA	CASSWVGDTEAFF	TGCGCCAGCAGCTGGGTGGGTGACACTGAAGCTTTCTTT
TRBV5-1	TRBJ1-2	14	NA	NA	CASSLALGDYGYTF	TGCGCCAGCAGCTTGGCCCTGGGGGACTATGGCTACACCTTC
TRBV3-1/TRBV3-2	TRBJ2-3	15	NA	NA	CASSQVFSPTDTQYF	TGTGCCAGCAGCCAAGTCTTTAGTCCCACAGATACGCAGTATTTT
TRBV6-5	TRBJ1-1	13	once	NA	CASSYVVNTEAFF	TGTGCCAGCAGTTACGTCGTGAACACTGAAGCTTTCTTT
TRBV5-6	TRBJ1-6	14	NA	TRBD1	CASSPGQGNSPLHF	TGTGCCAGCAGCCCGGGACAGGGCAATTCACCCCTCCACTTT
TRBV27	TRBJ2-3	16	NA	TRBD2	CASSLWRAGGADTQYF	TGTGCCAGCAGTTTATGGCGAGCGGGAGGAGCAGATACGCAGTATTTT
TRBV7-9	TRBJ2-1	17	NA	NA	CASSSRSGGGSYNEQFF	TGTGCCAGCAGCTCAAGATCGGGGGGCGGCTCCTACAATGAGCAGTTCTTC
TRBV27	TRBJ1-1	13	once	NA	CASRLQMNTEAFF	TGTGCCAGCAGGCTGCAAATGAACACTGAAGCTTTTTTT
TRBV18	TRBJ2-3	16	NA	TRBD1	CASSPVGTGITDTQYF	TGTGCCAGCTCCCCGGTGGGGACAGGGATCACAGATACGCAGTATTTT
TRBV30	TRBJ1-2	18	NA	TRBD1	CAWSAKLMDRGLDYGYTF	TGTGCCTGGAGTGCCAAACTCATGGACAGGGGGTTAGACTATGGCTACACCTTC
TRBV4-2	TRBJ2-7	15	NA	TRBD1	CASSHATGGQDEQYF	TGTGCCAGCAGCCACGCGACAGGGGGTCAGGACGAGCAGTACTTC
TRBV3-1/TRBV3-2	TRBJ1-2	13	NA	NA	CASSQGGADGYTF	TGTGCCAGCAGCCAAGGGGGGGCAGATGGCTACACCTTC
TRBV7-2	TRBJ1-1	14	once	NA	CASSLDGWNTEAFF	TGTGCCAGCAGCCTCGACGGGTGGAACACTGAAGCTTTCTTT
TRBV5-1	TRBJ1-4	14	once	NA	CASSLATAGEKLFF	TGCGCCAGCAGCTTGGCCACGGCGGGAGAAAAACTGTTTTTT
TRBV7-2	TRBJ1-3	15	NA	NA	CASSLGGGGGNTIYF	TGTGCCAGCAGCTTAGGTGGGGGCGGTGGAAACACCATATATTTT
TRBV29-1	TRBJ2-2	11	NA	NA	CSVVNAGELFF	TGCAGCGTTGTTAACGCCGGGGAGCTGTTTTTT
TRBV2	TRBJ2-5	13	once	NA	CASREDSQETQYF	TGTGCCAGCAGAGAGGACAGTCAAGAGACCCAGTACTTC
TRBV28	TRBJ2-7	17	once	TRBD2	CASSFPGLAPSPYEQYF	TGTGCCAGCAGTTTCCCGGGACTAGCGCCCTCCCCCTACGAGCAGTACTTC
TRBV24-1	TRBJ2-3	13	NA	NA	CATSDFGADTQYF	TGTGCCACCAGTGATTTTGGGGCAGATACGCAGTATTTT